This T cell receptor beta chain was documented in a study of OX40 agonist ivuxolimab in advanced cancers. The study, taken as a whole, reports: Expanded clones tended on average to be more numerous among CD8+ T cells than CD4+.

The CDR3 length is 13 residues. Trimming pared 0 bases from V and 2 bases from J, leaving 4 bases between. Germline-derived CDR1 and CDR2 are MNHNY and SVGAGI (reference sequence). Profiling relied on immunoSEQ multiplex PCR, and the TCRdb table lists in-frame clones only, not all of them. The data show some 80,000 clones, more than 80% seen once. Points on this clone: Its antigen is unidentified.

The sequencing here drew on CD4+ or CD8+ T cells sorted from blood, taken in a trial of the OX40 agonist ivuxolimab. This TCR was sampled from an adult with an advanced solid tumor such as melanoma, head and neck, liver or kidney cancer. J is TRBJ1-1 and V is TRBV6-6; D unresolved. In nucleotides, the CDR3 is TGTGCCAGCAGTTACTCGCAAAACACTGAAGCTTTCTTT. Translating gives CASSYSQNTEAFF.